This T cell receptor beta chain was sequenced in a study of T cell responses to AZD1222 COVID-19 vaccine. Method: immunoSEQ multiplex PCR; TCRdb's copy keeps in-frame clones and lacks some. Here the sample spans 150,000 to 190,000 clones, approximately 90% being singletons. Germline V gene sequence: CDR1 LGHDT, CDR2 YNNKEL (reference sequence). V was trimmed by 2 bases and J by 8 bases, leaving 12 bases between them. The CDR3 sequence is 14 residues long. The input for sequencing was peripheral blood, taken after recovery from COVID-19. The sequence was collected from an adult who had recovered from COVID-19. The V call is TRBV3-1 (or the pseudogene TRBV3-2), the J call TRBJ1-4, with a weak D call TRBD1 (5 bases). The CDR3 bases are TGTGCCAGCAGCCAAACGGACAAGGGAGAAAAACTGTTTTTT. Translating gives CASSQTDKGEKLFF.